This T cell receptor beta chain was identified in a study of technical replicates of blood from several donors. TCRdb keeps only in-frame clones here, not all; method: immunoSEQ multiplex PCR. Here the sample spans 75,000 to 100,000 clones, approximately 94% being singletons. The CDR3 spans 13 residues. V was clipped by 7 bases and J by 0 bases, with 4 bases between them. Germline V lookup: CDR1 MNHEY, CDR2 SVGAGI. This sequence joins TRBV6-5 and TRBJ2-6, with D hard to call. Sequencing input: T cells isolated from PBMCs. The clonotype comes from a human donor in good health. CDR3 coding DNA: TGTGCCAGCACCTCCTCTGGGGCCAACGTCCTGACTTTC. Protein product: CASTSSGANVLTF.